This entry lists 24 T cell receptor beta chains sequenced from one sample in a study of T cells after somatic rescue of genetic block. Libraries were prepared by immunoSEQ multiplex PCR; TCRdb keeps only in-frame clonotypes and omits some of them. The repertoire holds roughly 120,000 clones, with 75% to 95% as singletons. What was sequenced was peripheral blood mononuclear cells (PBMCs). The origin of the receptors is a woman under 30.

CDR3: CASSEGNYGYTF. The CDR3 nucleotides are TGTGCCAGCTCCGAGGGCAACTATGGCTACACCTTC. The chain employs TRBV2 and TRBJ1-2; D is undetermined. Trimming took off 8 bases at V and 2 bases at J, with 9 bases between the two ends. This CDR3 comprises 12 residues. Germline V gene data show CDR1 as SNHLY and CDR2 as FYNNEI.

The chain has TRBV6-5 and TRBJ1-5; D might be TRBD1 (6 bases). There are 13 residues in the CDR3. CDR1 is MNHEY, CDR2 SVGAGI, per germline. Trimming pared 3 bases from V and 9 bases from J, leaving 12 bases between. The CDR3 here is CASSYDRSRPQHF. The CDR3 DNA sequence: TGTGCCAGCAGTTATGACAGGAGTCGGCCCCAGCATTTT.

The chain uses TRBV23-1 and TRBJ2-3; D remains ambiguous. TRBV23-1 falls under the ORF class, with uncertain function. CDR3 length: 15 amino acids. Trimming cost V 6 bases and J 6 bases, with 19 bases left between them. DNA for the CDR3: TGCGCCAGCAGCCCCAATCGTGTTCCTAGGGATACGCAGTATTTT. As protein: CASSPNRVPRDTQYF.

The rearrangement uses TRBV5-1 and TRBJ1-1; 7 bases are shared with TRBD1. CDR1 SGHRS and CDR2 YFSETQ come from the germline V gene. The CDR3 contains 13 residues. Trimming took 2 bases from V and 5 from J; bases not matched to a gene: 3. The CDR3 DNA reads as TGCGCCAGCAGCTTACAGGGGCTTACTGAAGCTTTCTTT. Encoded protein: CASSLQGLTEAFF.

This CDR3 is CASNDRGREETQYF. CDR3 in DNA: TGTGCCAGCAACGACAGGGGACGGGAAGAGACCCAGTACTTC. V is TRBV6-6 and J is TRBJ2-5, with 8 bases aligning to TRBD1. The CDR3 runs 14 residues. Germline trimming cut 7 bases from V and 3 bases from J; bases unmatched to any gene: 7. Germline assignment: CDR1 MNHNY and CDR2 SVGAGI (reference sequence).

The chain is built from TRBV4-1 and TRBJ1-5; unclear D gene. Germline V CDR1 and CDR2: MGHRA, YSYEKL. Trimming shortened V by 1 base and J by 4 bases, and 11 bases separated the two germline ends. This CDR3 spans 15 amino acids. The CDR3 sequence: CASSQGASANQPQHF. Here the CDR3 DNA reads TGCGCCAGCAGCCAAGGGGCCTCCGCAAATCAGCCCCAGCATTTT.

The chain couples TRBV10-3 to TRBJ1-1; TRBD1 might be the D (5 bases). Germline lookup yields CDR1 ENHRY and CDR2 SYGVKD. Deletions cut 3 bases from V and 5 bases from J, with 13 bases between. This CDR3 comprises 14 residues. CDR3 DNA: TGTGCCATCAGTGACCTCAGGGAGGAAACTGAAGCTTTCTTT. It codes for CAISDLREETEAFF.

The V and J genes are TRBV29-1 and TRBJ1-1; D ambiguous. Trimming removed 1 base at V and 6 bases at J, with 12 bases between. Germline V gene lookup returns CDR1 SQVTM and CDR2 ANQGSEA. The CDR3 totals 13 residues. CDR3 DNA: TGCAGCGTTGAAGGACATAAGGGCGCTGAAGCTTTCTTT. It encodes CSVEGHKGAEAFF.

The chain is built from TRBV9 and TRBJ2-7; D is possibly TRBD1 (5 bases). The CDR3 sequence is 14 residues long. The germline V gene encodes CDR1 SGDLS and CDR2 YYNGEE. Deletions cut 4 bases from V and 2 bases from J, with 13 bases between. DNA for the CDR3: TGTGCCAGCAGCCCACGACAGACTCCCTACGAGCAGTACTTC. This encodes CASSPRQTPYEQYF.

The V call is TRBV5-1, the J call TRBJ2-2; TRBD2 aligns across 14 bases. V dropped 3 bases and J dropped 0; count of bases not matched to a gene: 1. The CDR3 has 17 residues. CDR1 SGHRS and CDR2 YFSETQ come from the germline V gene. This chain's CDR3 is CASSWTSGGTNTGELFF. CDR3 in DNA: TGCGCCAGCAGCTGGACTAGCGGGGGGACGAACACCGGGGAGCTGTTTTTT. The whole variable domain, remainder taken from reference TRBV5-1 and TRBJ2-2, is KAGVTQTPRYLIKTRGQQVTLSCSPISGHRSVSWYQQTPGQGLQFLFEYFSETQRNKGNFPGRFSGRQFSNSRSEMNVSTLELGDSALYLCASSWTSGGTNTGELFFGEGSRLTVL.

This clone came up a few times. The CDR3 here is CASSLGAGGFYGYTF. In DNA, the CDR3 is TGTGCCAGCAGCTTAGGGGCAGGGGGATTCTATGGCTACACCTTC. The rearrangement links TRBV11-2 to TRBJ1-2; 7 bases match TRBD1. The CDR3 is 15 residues long. Germline V lookup: CDR1 SGHAT, CDR2 FQNNGV. V was pared by 1 base and J by 4 bases, with 6 bases of the junction left unmatched.

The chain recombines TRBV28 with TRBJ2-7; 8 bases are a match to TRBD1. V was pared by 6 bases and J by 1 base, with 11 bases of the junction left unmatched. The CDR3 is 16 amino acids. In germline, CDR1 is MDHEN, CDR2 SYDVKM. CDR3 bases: TGTGCCAGCAGCCATAAAGGGACAGGAAGGTCCTACGAGCAGTACTTC. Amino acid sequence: CASSHKGTGRSYEQYF.

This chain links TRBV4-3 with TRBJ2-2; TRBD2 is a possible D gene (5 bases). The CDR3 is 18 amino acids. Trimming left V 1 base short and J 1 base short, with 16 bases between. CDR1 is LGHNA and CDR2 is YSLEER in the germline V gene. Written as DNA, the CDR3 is TGCGCCAGCAGCCAAGTTATAGGAGGCTCCCAGAACACCGGGGAGCTGTTTTTT. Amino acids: CASSQVIGGSQNTGELFF.

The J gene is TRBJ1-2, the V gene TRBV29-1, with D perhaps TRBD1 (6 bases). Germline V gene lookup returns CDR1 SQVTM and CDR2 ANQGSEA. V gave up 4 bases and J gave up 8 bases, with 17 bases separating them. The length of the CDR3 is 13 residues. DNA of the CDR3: TGCAGCGTTGTGACGAGGGGGTCGAGGGGCTACACCTTC. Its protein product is CSVVTRGSRGYTF.

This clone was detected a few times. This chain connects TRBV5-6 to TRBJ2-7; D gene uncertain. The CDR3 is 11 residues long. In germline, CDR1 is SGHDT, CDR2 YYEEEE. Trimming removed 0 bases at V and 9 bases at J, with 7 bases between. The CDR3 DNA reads TGTGCCAGCAGCTTGGGGGTGAGGCAGTACTTC. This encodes CASSLGVRQYF.

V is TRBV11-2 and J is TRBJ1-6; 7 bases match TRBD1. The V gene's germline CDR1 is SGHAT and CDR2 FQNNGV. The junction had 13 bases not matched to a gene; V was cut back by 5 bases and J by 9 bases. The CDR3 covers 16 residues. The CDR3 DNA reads TGTGCCAGCAGCCTATCCCTTACAGGGGACGGTTCACCCCTCCACTTT. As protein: CASSLSLTGDGSPLHF.

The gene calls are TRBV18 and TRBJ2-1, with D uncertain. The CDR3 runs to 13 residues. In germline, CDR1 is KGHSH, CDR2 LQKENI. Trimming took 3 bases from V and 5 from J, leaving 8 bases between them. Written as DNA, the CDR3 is TGTGCCAGCTCACCCCGGCTCGACAATGAGCAGTTCTTC. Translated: CASSPRLDNEQFF.

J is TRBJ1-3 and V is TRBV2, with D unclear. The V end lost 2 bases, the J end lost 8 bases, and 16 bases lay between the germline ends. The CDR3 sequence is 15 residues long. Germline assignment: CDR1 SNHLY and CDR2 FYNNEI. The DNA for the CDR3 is TGTGCCAGCAGTGAACAGTTCCCCTCGGGCCACACCATATATTTT. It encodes CASSEQFPSGHTIYF.

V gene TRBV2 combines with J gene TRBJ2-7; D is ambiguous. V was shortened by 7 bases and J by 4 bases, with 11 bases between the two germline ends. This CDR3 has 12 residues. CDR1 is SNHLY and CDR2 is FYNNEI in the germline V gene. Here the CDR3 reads CASTPGPYEQYF. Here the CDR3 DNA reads TGTGCCAGCACCCCGGGTCCTTACGAGCAGTACTTC.

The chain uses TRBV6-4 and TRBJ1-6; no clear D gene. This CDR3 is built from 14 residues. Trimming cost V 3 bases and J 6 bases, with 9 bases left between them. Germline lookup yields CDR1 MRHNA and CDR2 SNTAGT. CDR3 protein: CASSERDSNSPLHF. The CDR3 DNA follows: TGTGCCAGCAGTGAGCGGGATTCTAATTCACCCCTCCACTTT.

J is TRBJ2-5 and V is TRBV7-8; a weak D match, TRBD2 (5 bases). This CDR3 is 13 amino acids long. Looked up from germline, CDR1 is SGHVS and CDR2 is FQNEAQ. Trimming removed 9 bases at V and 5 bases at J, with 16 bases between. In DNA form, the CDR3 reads TGTGCCAGTTTGGGGAGCCCTGGGGAGACCCAGTACTTC. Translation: CASLGSPGETQYF.

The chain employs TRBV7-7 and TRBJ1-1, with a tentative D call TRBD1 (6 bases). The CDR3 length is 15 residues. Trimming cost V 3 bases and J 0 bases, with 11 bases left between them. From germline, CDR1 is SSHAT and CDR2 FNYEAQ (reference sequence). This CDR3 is CASSFYQGLNTEAFF. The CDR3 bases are TGTGCCAGCAGCTTTTACCAGGGGCTGAACACTGAAGCTTTCTTT.

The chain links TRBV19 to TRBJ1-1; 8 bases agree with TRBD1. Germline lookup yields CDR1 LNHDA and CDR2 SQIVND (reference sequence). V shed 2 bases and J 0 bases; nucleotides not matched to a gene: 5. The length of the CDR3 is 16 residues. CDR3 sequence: CASSIRQGPLNTEAFF. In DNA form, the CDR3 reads TGTGCCAGTAGTATAAGACAGGGGCCATTGAACACTGAAGCTTTCTTT. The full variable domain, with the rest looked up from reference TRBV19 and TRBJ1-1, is DGGITQSPKYLFRKEGQNVTLSCEQNLNHDAMYWYRQDPGQGLRLIYYSQIVNDFQKGDIAEGYSVSREKKESFPLTVTSAQKNPTAFYLCASSIRQGPLNTEAFFGQGTRLTVV.

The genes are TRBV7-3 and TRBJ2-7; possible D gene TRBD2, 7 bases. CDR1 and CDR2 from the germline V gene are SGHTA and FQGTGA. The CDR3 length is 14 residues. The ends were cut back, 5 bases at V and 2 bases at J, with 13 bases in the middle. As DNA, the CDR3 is TGTGCCAGCAGCAAAGAGGGGGGGCCCTACGAGCAGTACTTC. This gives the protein CASSKEGGPYEQYF.